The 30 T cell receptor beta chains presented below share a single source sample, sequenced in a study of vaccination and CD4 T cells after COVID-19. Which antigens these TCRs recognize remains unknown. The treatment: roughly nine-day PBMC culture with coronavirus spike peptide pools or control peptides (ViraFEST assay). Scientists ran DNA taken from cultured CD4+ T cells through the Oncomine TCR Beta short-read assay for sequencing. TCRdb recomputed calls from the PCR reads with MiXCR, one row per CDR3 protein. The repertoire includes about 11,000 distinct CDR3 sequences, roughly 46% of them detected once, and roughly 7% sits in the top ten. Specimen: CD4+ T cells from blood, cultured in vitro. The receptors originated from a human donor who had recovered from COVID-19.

Written as DNA, the CDR3 is TGTGCCAGTAGTTTATCGACTGGCACAGATACGCAGTATTTT. This translates into CASSLSTGTDTQYF. This chain links TRBV19 with TRBJ2-3; D is undetermined. V lost 5 bases to trimming and J lost 1 base, with 10 bases between them. The CDR3 contains 14 residues. Germline lookup yields CDR1 LNHDA and CDR2 SQIVND (reference sequence).

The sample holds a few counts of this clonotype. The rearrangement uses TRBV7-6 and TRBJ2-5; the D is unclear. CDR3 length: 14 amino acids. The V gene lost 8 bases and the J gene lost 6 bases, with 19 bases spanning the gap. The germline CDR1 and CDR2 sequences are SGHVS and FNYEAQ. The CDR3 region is CASDIPGPGKTQYF. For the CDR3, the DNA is TGTGCCAGCGATATCCCGGGCCCCGGAAAGACCCAGTACTTC.

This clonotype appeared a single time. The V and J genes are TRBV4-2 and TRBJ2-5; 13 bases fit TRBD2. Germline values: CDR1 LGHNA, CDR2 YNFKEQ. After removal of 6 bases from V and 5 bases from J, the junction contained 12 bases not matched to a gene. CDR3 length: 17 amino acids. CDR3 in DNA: TGTGCCAGCAGACTCACCGGACTAGCGGGAGATTGGGAGACCCAGTACTTC. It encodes CASRLTGLAGDWETQYF.

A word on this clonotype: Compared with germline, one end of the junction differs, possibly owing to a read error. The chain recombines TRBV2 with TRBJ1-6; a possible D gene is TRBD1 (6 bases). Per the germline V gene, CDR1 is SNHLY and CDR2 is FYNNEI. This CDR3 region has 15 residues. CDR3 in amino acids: CVSSEGGRPSSPLHF. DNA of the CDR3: TGTGTCAGCAGTGAAGGGGGTAGGCCCTCTTCACCCCTCCACTTT. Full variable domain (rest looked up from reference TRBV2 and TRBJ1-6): EPEVTQTPSHQVTQMGQEVILRCVPISNHLYFYWYRQILGQKVEFLVSFYNNEISEKSEIFDDQFSVERPDGSNFTLKIRSTKLEDSAMYFCVSSEGGRPSSPLHFGNGTRLTVT.

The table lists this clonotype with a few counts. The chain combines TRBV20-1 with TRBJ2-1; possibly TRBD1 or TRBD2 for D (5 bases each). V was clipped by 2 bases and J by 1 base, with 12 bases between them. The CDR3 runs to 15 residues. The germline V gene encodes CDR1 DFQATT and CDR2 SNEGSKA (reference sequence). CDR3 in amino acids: CSARPQRGSYNEQFF. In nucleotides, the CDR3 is TGCAGTGCTAGACCACAGAGGGGTTCCTACAATGAGCAGTTCTTC.

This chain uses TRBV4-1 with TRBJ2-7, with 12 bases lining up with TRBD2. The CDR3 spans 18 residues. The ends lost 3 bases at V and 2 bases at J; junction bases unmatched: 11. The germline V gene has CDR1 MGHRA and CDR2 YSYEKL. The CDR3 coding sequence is TGCGCCAGCAGCCAGGCCATAACTAGCGGGAGGTTTCCCTACGAGCAGTACTTC. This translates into CASSQAITSGRFPYEQYF.

In DNA, the CDR3 is TGTGCCAGCAGTCCCAATCGATTGGGGGACATTCAGTACTTC. Translating it yields CASSPNRLGDIQYF. This chain links TRBV6-2 or TRBV6-3 with TRBJ2-4; D is tentatively TRBD1 or TRBD2 (5 bases each). The germline CDR1 and CDR2 sequences are MNHEY and SVGEGT. This CDR3 has 14 amino acids. V was trimmed by 5 bases and J by 8 bases, leaving 16 bases between them.

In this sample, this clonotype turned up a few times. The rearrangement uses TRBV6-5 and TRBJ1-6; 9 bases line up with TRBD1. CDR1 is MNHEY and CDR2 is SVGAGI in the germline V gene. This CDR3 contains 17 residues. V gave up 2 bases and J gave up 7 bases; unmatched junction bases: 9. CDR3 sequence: CASSYTGGWEGNSPLHF. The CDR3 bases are TGTGCCAGCAGTTACACAGGGGGCTGGGAAGGAAATTCACCCCTCCACTTT.

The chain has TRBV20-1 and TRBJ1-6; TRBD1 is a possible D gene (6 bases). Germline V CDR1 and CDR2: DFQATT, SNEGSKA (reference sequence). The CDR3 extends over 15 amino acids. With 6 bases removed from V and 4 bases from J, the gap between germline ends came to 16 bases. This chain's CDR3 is CSATTRGQYNSPLHF. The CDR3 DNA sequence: TGCAGTGCGACGACACGAGGACAGTATAATTCACCCCTCCACTTT.

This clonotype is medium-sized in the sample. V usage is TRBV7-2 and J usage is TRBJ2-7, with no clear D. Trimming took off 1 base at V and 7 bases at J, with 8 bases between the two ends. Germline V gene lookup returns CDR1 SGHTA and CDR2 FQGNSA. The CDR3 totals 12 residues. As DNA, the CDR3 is TGTGCCAGCAGCTTAGGACGGCAAGAGCAGTACTTC. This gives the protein CASSLGRQEQYF.

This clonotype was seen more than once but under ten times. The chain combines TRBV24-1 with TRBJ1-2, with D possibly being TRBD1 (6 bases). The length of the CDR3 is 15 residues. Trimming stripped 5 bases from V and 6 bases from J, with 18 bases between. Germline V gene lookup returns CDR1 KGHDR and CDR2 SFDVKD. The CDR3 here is CATSVGGGLGDGYTF. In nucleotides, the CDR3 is TGTGCCACCAGTGTCGGGGGGGGGCTCGGGGATGGCTACACCTTC.

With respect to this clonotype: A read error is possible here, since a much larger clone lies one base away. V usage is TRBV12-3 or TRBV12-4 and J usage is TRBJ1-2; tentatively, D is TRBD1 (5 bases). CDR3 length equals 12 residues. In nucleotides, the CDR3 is TGTGCCAGCAGTTCTCAGGGATATGGCCACACCTTC. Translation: CASSSQGYGHTF.

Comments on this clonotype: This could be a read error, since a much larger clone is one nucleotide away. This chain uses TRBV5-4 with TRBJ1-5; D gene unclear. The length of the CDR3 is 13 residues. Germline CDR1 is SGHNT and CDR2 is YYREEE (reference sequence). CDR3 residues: CANSLYGNQPQHF. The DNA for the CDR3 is TGTGCCAACAGCTTGTATGGGAATCAGCCCCAGCATTTT.

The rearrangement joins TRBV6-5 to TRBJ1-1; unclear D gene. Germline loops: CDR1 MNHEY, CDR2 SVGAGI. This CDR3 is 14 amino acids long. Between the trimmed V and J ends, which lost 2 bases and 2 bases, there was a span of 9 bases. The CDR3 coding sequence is TGTGCCAGCAGTTACCCGGAGGTCAACACTGAAGCTTTCTTT. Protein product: CASSYPEVNTEAFF.

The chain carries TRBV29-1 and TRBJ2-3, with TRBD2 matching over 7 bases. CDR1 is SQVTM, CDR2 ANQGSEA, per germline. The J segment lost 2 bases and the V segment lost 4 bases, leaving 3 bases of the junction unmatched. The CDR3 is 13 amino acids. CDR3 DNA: TGCAGCGTTGTGGGGGGGATCACAGATACGCAGTATTTT. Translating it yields CSVVGGITDTQYF.

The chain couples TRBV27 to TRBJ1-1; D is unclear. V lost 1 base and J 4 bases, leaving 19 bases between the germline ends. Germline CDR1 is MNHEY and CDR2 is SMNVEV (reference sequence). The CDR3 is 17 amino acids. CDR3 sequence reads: CASSLFFRGVPGTEAFF. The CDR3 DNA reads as TGTGCCAGCAGTTTATTTTTTCGGGGTGTTCCGGGCACTGAAGCTTTCTTT.

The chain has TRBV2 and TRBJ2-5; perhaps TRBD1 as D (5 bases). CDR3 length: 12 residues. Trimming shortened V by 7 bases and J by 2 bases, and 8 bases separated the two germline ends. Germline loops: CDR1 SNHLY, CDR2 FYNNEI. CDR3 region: CASTRQQETQYF. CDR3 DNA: TGTGCCAGCACACGACAGCAAGAGACCCAGTACTTC.

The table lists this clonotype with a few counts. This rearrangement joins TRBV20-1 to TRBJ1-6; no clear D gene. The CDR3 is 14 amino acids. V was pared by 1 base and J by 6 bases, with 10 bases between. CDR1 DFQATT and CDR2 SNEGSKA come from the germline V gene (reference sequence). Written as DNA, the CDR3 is TGCAGTGCTAGAGTTGGGCAATCTAATTCACCCCTCCACTTT. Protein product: CSARVGQSNSPLHF.

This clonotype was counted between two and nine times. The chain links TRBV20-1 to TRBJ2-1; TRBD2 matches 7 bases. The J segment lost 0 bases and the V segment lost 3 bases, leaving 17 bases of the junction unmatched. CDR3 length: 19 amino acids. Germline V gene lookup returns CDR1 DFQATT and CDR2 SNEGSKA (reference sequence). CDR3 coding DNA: TGCAGTGCTAGCCCCGAACTAGCGACCAGCTCCAGCTCCTACAATGAGCAGTTCTTC. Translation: CSASPELATSSSSYNEQFF.

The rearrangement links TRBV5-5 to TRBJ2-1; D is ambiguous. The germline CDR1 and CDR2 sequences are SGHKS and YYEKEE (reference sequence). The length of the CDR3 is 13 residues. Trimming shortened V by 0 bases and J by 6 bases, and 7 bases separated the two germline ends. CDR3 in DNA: TGTGCCAGCAGCTTGGAGACTTTCAATGAGCAGTTCTTC. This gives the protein CASSLETFNEQFF.

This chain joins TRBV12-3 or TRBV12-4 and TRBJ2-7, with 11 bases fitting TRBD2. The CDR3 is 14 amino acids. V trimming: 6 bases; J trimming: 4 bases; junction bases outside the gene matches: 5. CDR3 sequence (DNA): TGTGCCAGCAGCCATAGCGGGGGGGCATACGAGCAGTACTTC. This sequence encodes CASSHSGGAYEQYF.

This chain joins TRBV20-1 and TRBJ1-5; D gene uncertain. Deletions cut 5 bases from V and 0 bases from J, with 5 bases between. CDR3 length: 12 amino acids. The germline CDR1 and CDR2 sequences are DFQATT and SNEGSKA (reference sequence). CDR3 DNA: TGCAGTGCTGGACGTAGCAATCAGCCCCAGCATTTT. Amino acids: CSAGRSNQPQHF.

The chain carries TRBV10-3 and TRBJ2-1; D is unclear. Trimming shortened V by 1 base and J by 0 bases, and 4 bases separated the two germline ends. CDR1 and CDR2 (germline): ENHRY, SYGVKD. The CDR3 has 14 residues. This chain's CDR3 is CAISEWSSYNEQFF. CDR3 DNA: TGTGCCATCAGTGAGTGGAGCTCCTACAATGAGCAGTTCTTC.

The chain's CDR3 is CSAYLPGRDEQFF. CDR3 DNA sequence: TGCAGTGCCTACCTCCCGGGGCGGGATGAGCAGTTCTTC. The chain joins TRBV20-1 to TRBJ2-1, with D tentatively TRBD1 or TRBD2 (5 bases each). V was pared by 6 bases and J by 8 bases, with 17 bases between. CDR1 and CDR2 (germline): DFQATT, SNEGSKA (reference sequence). The CDR3 length is 13 residues.

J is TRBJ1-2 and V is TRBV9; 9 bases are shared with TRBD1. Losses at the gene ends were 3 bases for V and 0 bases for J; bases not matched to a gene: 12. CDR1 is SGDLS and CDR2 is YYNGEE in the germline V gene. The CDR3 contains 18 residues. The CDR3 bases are TGTGCCAGCAGCGGCGCGACCGGGACAGGGAACTCTAACTATGGCTACACCTTC. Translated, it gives CASSGATGTGNSNYGYTF.

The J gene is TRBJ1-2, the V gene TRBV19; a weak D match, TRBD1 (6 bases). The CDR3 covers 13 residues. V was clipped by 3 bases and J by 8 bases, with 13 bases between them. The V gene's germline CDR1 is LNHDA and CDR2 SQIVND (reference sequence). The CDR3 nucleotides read TGTGCCAGTAGTATCTATTACAGGGACGGCTACACCTTC. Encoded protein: CASSIYYRDGYTF.

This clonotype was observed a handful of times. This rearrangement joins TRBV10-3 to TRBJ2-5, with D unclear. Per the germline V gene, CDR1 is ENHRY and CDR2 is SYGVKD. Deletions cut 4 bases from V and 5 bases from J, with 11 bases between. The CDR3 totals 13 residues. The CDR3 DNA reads TGTGCCATCAGTGTAGTTCCCGGCGAGACCCAGTACTTC. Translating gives CAISVVPGETQYF.

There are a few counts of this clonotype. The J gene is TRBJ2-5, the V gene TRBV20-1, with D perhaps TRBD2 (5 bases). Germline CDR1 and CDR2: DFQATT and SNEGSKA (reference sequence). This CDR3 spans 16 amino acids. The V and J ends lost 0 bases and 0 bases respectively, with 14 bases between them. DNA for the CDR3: TGCAGTGCTAGAGATCTCGGGCGGGCGTACCAAGAGACCCAGTACTTC. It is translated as CSARDLGRAYQETQYF.

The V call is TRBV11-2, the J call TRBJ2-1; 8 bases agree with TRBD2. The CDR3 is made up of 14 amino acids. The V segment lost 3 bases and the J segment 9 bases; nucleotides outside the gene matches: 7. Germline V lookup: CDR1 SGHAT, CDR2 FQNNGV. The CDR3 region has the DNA TGTGCCAGCAGCTTCTCGGGACTAGTCGGTGAGCAGTTCTTC. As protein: CASSFSGLVGEQFF.

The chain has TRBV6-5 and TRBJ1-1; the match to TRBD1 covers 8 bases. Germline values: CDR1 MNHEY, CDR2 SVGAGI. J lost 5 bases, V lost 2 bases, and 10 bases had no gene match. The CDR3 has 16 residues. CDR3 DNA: TGTGCCAGCAGTTACGGTTCCAACAGGGGGGGAACTGAAGCTTTCTTT. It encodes CASSYGSNRGGTEAFF.